One and the same sample provided the 31 T cell receptor beta chains below, sequenced in a study of T cells in Graves' hyperthyroidism and ophthalmopathy. From RNA transcripts, TCR beta CDR3 regions were amplified. TCR CDR3 underwent first-round RT-PCR with the HTBI primer set. Each CDR3 protein gets one entry after TCRdb re-called the multiplex PCR reads with MiXCR. Found here are about 690,000 distinct CDR3 sequences, around 16% of them singletons; the top ten hold around 15%. The sample consisted of blood. The receptors derive from a man in his fifties or sixties with Graves' hyperthyroidism.

This clonotype was counted a few times. The chain joins TRBV5-6 to TRBJ2-7; a weak D match, TRBD1 (5 bases). The CDR3 length is 14 residues. Germline V gives CDR1 SGHDT, CDR2 YYEEEE. The V end was cut by 3 bases, the J end by 5 bases, with 15 bases between. The CDR3 spells CASSSKGQGHEQYF. The CDR3 DNA is TGTGCCAGCAGCTCTAAGGGGCAGGGCCACGAGCAGTACTTC.

With regard to this clonotype: The junction departs from the called germline gene at one end, perhaps through a read error. The chain has TRBV29-1 and TRBJ2-1, with D possibly matching TRBD2 (6 bases). In germline, CDR1 is SQVTM, CDR2 ANQGSEA. The CDR3 is 16 residues long. The CDR3 loop reads CSVEGRSGLTYNGQFF. The CDR3 DNA is TGCAGCGTTGAAGGGCGTAGCGGCTTAACCTACAATGGGCAGTTCTTC.

J is TRBJ1-4 and V is TRBV5-1; 8 positions agree with TRBD1. V lost 1 base, J lost 0 bases, and 2 bases stayed unmatched. From germline, CDR1 is SGHRS and CDR2 YFSETQ. The CDR3 is made up of 16 amino acids. The CDR3 coding sequence is TGCGCCAGCAGCTTGATACAGGGGGCAACTAATGAAAAACTGTTTTTT. It translates to CASSLIQGATNEKLFF.

This clonotype was seen a handful of times. The chain couples TRBV5-6 to TRBJ1-4; no reliable D call. The V gene lost 0 bases and the J gene lost 7 bases, with 10 bases spanning the gap. Germline CDR1 SGHDT, CDR2 YYEEEE. CDR3 length: 14 residues. CDR3 loop: CASSLAEEGEKLFF. CDR3 sequence (DNA): TGTGCCAGCAGCTTGGCTGAGGAGGGTGAAAAACTGTTTTTT.

This clonotype occurred many times. V is TRBV12-3 or TRBV12-4 and J is TRBJ1-1; D gene unclear. CDR3 length equals 12 residues. The V end lost 8 bases, the J end lost 5 bases, and 12 bases lay between the germline ends. The CDR3 DNA follows: TGTGCCAGCTTTCGATCCAAAACTGAAGCTTTCTTT. Protein product: CASFRSKTEAFF.

This clonotype showed up many times. V and J are TRBV28 and TRBJ2-3; D is ambiguous. The V end was cut by 5 bases, the J end by 4 bases, with 10 bases between. The length of the CDR3 is 13 residues. Germline CDR1 reads MDHEN; CDR2 reads SYDVKM. CDR3 bases: TGTGCCAGCAGTGCGCTTCTCGCAGATACGCAGTATTTT. It codes for CASSALLADTQYF.

This clonotype was picked up many times. The chain has TRBV28 and TRBJ1-2, with D tentatively TRBD1 (5 bases). V was clipped by 4 bases and J by 5 bases, with 17 bases between them. The CDR3 consists of 15 residues. Germline V lookup: CDR1 MDHEN, CDR2 SYDVKM. The CDR3 loop is CASSSRPQGWYGYTF. CDR3 coding DNA: TGTGCCAGCAGTTCCCGCCCCCAGGGATGGTATGGCTACACCTTC.

This clonotype was observed a few times. V is TRBV11-2 and J is TRBJ2-1; D may match TRBD1 or TRBD2 (6 bases each). Between the trimmed V and J ends, which lost 0 bases and 5 bases, there was a span of 8 bases. The CDR3 is made up of 14 amino acids. Germline CDR1 SGHAT, CDR2 FQNNGV. CDR3 loop: CASSLEGGNNEQFF. The DNA of the CDR3 is TGTGCCAGCAGCTTAGAAGGGGGGAACAATGAGCAGTTCTTC.

V gene TRBV16 combines with J gene TRBJ2-7; 7 bases match TRBD1. CDR3 length equals 14 residues. Germline assignment: CDR1 KGHSY and CDR2 FQNENV. With 0 bases clipped from V and 6 bases from J, the junction kept 5 bases outside the gene matches. This chain's CDR3 is CASSQSQQGVEQYF. For the CDR3, the DNA is TGTGCCAGCAGCCAATCCCAGCAGGGGGTCGAGCAGTACTTC. Full variable domain (outside the CDR3, taken from reference TRBV16 and TRBJ2-7): GEEVAQTPKHLVRGEGQKAKLYCAPIKGHSYVFWYQQVLKNEFKFLISFQNENVFDETGMPKERFSAKCLPNSPCSLEIQATKLEDSAVYFCASSQSQQGVEQYFGPGTRLTVT.

On this clonotype: A clone one base away is much larger, so this may be a read error. V and J are TRBV4-1 and TRBJ1-2, with unresolved D. The V gene's germline CDR1 is MGHRA and CDR2 YSYEKL. The CDR3 runs 16 residues. This CDR3 is CASNQDLASANYGYTF. In nucleotides, the CDR3 is TGCGCCAGCAACCAAGACCTCGCCAGTGCTAACTATGGCTACACCTTC.

Ten or more counts support this clonotype. The rearrangement joins TRBV2 to TRBJ1-5; 7 bases line up with TRBD1. The CDR3 sequence is 15 residues long. Trimming cost V 5 bases and J 0 bases; bases outside gene matches: 4. Germline CDR1 SNHLY, CDR2 FYNNEI. The CDR3 region is CASSTTGYSNQPQHF. The CDR3 DNA reads as TGTGCCAGCAGTACGACAGGGTATAGCAATCAGCCCCAGCATTTT.

This clonotype has a count of ten or more. The chain links TRBV4-1 to TRBJ2-5; no clear D gene. The germline V gene encodes CDR1 MGHRA and CDR2 YSYEKL. The CDR3 has 12 residues. The V and J ends lost 0 bases and 5 bases respectively, with 4 bases between them. The CDR3 loop reads CASSQDFETQYF. The CDR3 bases are TGCGCCAGCAGCCAAGATTTCGAGACCCAGTACTTC.

Points on this clonotype: A much larger clone differs by one base, so this may be a read error. This chain uses TRBV12-5 with TRBJ2-7, with D perhaps TRBD2 (5 bases). The V end was cut by 7 bases, the J end by 3 bases, with 13 bases between. CDR1 and CDR2 from the germline V gene are LGHNT and FRNRAP. The CDR3 runs 13 residues. In DNA form, the CDR3 reads TGTGCTAGTGCTCTAGGACTTCTCTACGAGCAGTACTTC. This gives the protein CASALGLLYEQYF.

The sample holds many counts of this clonotype. The CDR3 sequence: CASSSQGAIAEAFF. The DNA of the CDR3 is TGTGCCAGTTCTAGTCAGGGGGCAATCGCTGAAGCTTTCTTT. V and J are TRBV27 and TRBJ1-1; 8 nucleotides match TRBD1. Germline V lookup: CDR1 MNHEY, CDR2 SMNVEV (reference sequence). The CDR3 has 14 amino acids. V shed 9 bases and J 6 bases; nucleotides not matched to a gene: 12.

The table lists this clonotype with a few counts. The CDR3 region is CSARDRGIADTQYF. In DNA, the CDR3 is TGCAGTGCTAGAGATCGCGGGATCGCAGATACGCAGTATTTT. The chain links TRBV20-1 to TRBJ2-3; a weak D match, TRBD2 (6 bases). Germline V gene lookup returns CDR1 DFQATT and CDR2 SNEGSKA (reference sequence). The CDR3 is made up of 14 amino acids. V lost 0 bases and J 4 bases, leaving 11 bases between the germline ends.

This clonotype was detected ten times or more. Here the CDR3 reads CASSLKGGLSYEQYF. The CDR3 nucleotides read TGTGCCAGCAGTTTAAAGGGCGGGCTCAGCTACGAGCAGTACTTC. The chain is built from TRBV12-3 or TRBV12-4 and TRBJ2-7; D is possibly TRBD2 (5 bases). This CDR3 has 15 residues. Deletions cut 2 bases from V and 3 bases from J, with 14 bases between.

This chain joins TRBV5-6 and TRBJ2-5; D call uncertain. Trimming pared 3 bases from V and 0 bases from J, leaving 12 bases between. The CDR3 covers 15 residues. Germline CDR1 is SGHDT and CDR2 is YYEEEE. CDR3 sequence reads: CASSSYLQYQETQYF. Written as DNA, the CDR3 is TGTGCCAGCAGCTCCTACCTTCAGTACCAAGAGACCCAGTACTTC.

This rearrangement joins TRBV27 to TRBJ1-5; 7 positions agree with TRBD1. There are 15 residues in the CDR3. Germline CDR1 MNHEY, CDR2 SMNVEV (reference sequence). V shed 4 bases, J shed 4 bases, and the junction held 7 bases outside the gene matches. CDR3 region: CASSSEQTGNQPQHF. The CDR3 DNA reads TGTGCCAGCAGTTCAGAACAGACAGGGAATCAGCCCCAGCATTTT.

This clonotype was observed many times. The chain joins TRBV12-3 or TRBV12-4 to TRBJ1-1; unclear D gene. V was clipped by 7 bases and J by 5 bases, with 14 bases between them. The length of the CDR3 is 13 residues. CDR3 in amino acids: CASTLGTRTEAFF. The CDR3 DNA is TGTGCCAGCACCTTGGGAACTAGGACTGAAGCTTTCTTT.

This clonotype was observed a handful of times. The chain has TRBV7-8 and TRBJ2-1; 7 bases are a match to TRBD1. V shed 5 bases and J 5 bases; nucleotides not matched to a gene: 9. Germline CDR1 is SGHVS and CDR2 is FQNEAQ. The CDR3 has 15 residues. CDR3 region: CASSLTGFRNNEQFF. The CDR3 bases are TGTGCCAGCAGCCTGACAGGGTTTAGGAACAATGAGCAGTTCTTC.

There are many counts of this clonotype. This sequence joins TRBV30 and TRBJ1-1; D may be TRBD1 (5 bases). The CDR3 runs to 13 residues. V lost 3 bases to trimming and J lost 4 bases, with 12 bases between them. The germline V gene encodes CDR1 GTSNPN and CDR2 SVGIG (reference sequence). The CDR3 bases are TGTGCCTGGAGAGCCGGGGCGAGCACTGAAGCTTTCTTT. Its translation is CAWRAGASTEAFF.

This clonotype was recorded many times. The gene calls are TRBV10-3 and TRBJ2-5, with TRBD1 matching 9 bases. The length of the CDR3 is 15 residues. Germline CDR1 and CDR2: ENHRY and SYGVKD. Trimming took 1 base from V and 7 from J; bases not matched to a gene: 7. The CDR3 nucleotides are TGTGCCATCAGTGAGTTGGGACAGGGTGGAGTGACCCAGTACTTC. Translating it yields CAISELGQGGVTQYF.

This clonotype was counted between two and nine times. This chain links TRBV29-1 with TRBJ1-1; maybe TRBD1 (5 bases). Per the germline V gene, CDR1 is SQVTM and CDR2 is ANQGSEA. Between the trimmed V and J ends, which lost 0 bases and 2 bases, there was a span of 13 bases. The CDR3 runs 15 residues. The CDR3 spells CSVEDLAGTNTEAFF. As DNA, the CDR3 is TGCAGCGTTGAAGATCTAGCGGGGACTAACACTGAAGCTTTCTTT.

The table lists this clonotype with many counts. The V call is TRBV5-1, the J call TRBJ2-1; 11 nucleotides align to TRBD2. The CDR3 is 15 residues long. V shed 1 base and J 6 bases; nucleotides not matched to a gene: 3. Germline lookup yields CDR1 SGHRS and CDR2 YFSETQ. The CDR3 nucleotides read TGCGCCAGCAGCTTGTCCGGGACTAGCGGCAATGAGCAGTTCTTC. Amino acid sequence: CASSLSGTSGNEQFF.

The chain links TRBV20-1 to TRBJ1-1; D call uncertain. The germline CDR1 and CDR2 sequences are DFQATT and SNEGSKA (reference sequence). V was cut by 6 bases and J by 5 bases, with 19 bases left in between. The CDR3 contains 14 residues. The CDR3 DNA reads TGCAGTGCCCCTCCAGTGGGCGCGGGGACTGAAGCTTTCTTT. The encoded protein is CSAPPVGAGTEAFF.

This clonotype has a handful of counts. This chain joins TRBV28 and TRBJ2-7; TRBD2 agrees at 12 bases. With V trimmed by 5 bases and J by 4 bases, 18 bases remained unmatched. This CDR3 comprises 19 residues. The germline CDR1 and CDR2 sequences are MDHEN and SYDVKM. In DNA, the CDR3 is TGTGCCAGCAGTCCCCATGGTCTAGCGGGAGGGAGGGGTGGTTACGAGCAGTACTTC. This sequence encodes CASSPHGLAGGRGGYEQYF.

This clonotype has a count of ten or more. This chain uses TRBV13 with TRBJ2-7; TRBD2 aligns across 9 bases. V gave up 5 bases and J gave up 4 bases; unmatched junction bases: 6. In germline, CDR1 is PRHDT, CDR2 FYEKMQ (reference sequence). The CDR3 spans 14 residues. CDR3 coding DNA: TGTGCCAGCAGCGTCGGACTAGCGATTTACGAGCAGTACTTC. Translating it yields CASSVGLAIYEQYF.

The chain is built from TRBV10-3 and TRBJ1-2; possibly TRBD1 for D (5 bases). The CDR3 is 12 residues long. V lost 2 bases and J 6 bases, leaving 7 bases between the germline ends. Germline CDR1 reads ENHRY; CDR2 reads SYGVKD. CDR3 bases: TGTGCCATCAGTGAGGGGACGGATGGCTACACCTTC. It translates to CAISEGTDGYTF.

At least ten counts were recorded for this clonotype. This chain connects TRBV6-1 to TRBJ2-4, with 13 bases matching TRBD2. Losses at the gene ends were 4 bases for V and 2 bases for J; bases not matched to a gene: 11. The length of the CDR3 is 19 residues. Germline loops: CDR1 MNHNS, CDR2 SASEGT. CDR3 residues: CASSAGLAGEGVTKNIQYF. DNA of the CDR3: TGTGCCAGCAGTGCCGGACTAGCGGGAGAGGGGGTAACCAAAAACATTCAGTACTTC.

J is TRBJ1-2 and V is TRBV14; D call uncertain. Trimming took off 4 bases at V and 5 bases at J, with 14 bases between the two ends. The V gene's germline CDR1 is SGHDN and CDR2 FVKESK. The CDR3 is made up of 14 amino acids. The CDR3 bases are TGTGCCAGCAGCCCACATGGCGCGGGGTATGGCTACACCTTC. Translating it yields CASSPHGAGYGYTF.

This clonotype came up many times. The chain joins TRBV9 to TRBJ1-1; D gene ambiguous. This CDR3 is 13 amino acids long. The V and J ends lost 1 base and 1 base respectively, with 5 bases between them. Germline CDR1 is SGDLS and CDR2 is YYNGEE. CDR3 sequence (DNA): TGTGCCAGCAGCGTAACCGAGAACACTGAAGCTTTCTTT. Translation gives CASSVTENTEAFF. Looking up the rest from reference TRBV9 and TRBJ1-1 gives the full variable domain: DSGVTQTPKHLITATGQRVTLRCSPRSGDLSVYWYQQSLDQGLQFLIQYYNGEERAKGNILERFSAQQFPDLHSELNLSSLELGDSALYFCASSVTENTEAFFGQGTRLTVV.